Following are 24 T cell receptor beta chains from one sample sequenced in a study of CD8+CD57+ T cells in acquired aplastic anemia. Sequencing involved patients with CD8+CD57+ cell expansion previously shown by flow cytometry. TCR beta VDJ combinations and CDR3 sequences were profiled from genomic DNA. From the reads, TCRdb called clonotypes with MiXCR, one entry per CDR3 protein. The sample contains around 430,000 distinct CDR3 sequences, roughly 34% of which appear only once. Input material: sorted CD4+, CD8+, or CD8+CD57+ T cells (not recorded which) from PBMCs. The receptors here all came from a human donor with aplastic anemia.

This clonotype appeared many times. V gene TRBV19 combines with J gene TRBJ1-1; 7 bases line up with TRBD1. The CDR3 is made up of 14 amino acids. Germline lookup yields CDR1 LNHDA and CDR2 SQIVND (reference sequence). The V gene end was trimmed by 6 bases and the J gene end by 7 bases; junction bases not matched to a gene: 11. The CDR3 region has the DNA TGTGCCAGTAGCCGACCGGGACAGAGACTTGAAGCTTTCTTT. Its protein is CASSRPGQRLEAFF.

Many counts were recorded for this clonotype. V usage is TRBV12-3 or TRBV12-4 and J usage is TRBJ2-7; TRBD1 is a possible D gene (6 bases). The CDR3 spans 14 residues. Trimming pared 2 bases from V and 2 bases from J, leaving 10 bases between. In DNA form, the CDR3 reads TGTGCCAGCAGTTTAAGTCAGGGGACCTACGAGCAGTACTTC. Residues: CASSLSQGTYEQYF.

This clonotype occurred a few times. This chain links TRBV5-6 with TRBJ2-3; 7 positions match TRBD1. Looked up from germline, CDR1 is SGHDT and CDR2 is YYEEEE. The CDR3 runs 13 residues. V lost 7 bases to trimming and J lost 2 bases; unmatched junction nucleotides: 4. CDR3 sequence: CASYGTATDTQYF. The CDR3 DNA reads TGTGCCAGCTACGGGACAGCCACAGATACGCAGTATTTT.

This clonotype has at least ten counts. V gene TRBV19 combines with J gene TRBJ1-5; D gene ambiguous. The V end lost 3 bases, the J end lost 2 bases, and 14 bases lay between the germline ends. The CDR3 consists of 16 residues. Germline V gene sequence: CDR1 LNHDA, CDR2 SQIVND (reference sequence). CDR3 residues: CASSMWRGPGNQPQHF. CDR3 sequence (DNA): TGTGCCAGTAGTATGTGGCGGGGTCCAGGCAATCAGCCCCAGCATTTT.

This clonotype was found a few times. J is TRBJ2-6 and V is TRBV7-9, with TRBD2 matching over 7 bases. There are 12 residues in the CDR3. Germline V lookup: CDR1 SEHNR, CDR2 FQNEAQ (reference sequence). Trimming at V came to 6 bases and at J to 8 bases, leaving 1 base not matched to a gene. CDR3 sequence: CASRSGTNVLTF. CDR3 DNA sequence: TGTGCCAGCAGGAGCGGGACCAACGTCCTGACTTTC.

This clonotype was detected ten times or more. The genes are TRBV29-1 and TRBJ1-1; TRBD1 matches 8 bases. In germline, CDR1 is SQVTM, CDR2 ANQGSEA. This CDR3 has 15 amino acids. Trimming removed 7 bases from V and 5 bases from J; junction bases left unmatched: 15. As DNA, the CDR3 is TGCAGCGCAACAAAAGGGGACAGGACTAGGACTGAAGCTTTCTTT. Translation gives CSATKGDRTRTEAFF.

This clonotype was observed many times. The genes are TRBV19 and TRBJ1-5; D gene unclear. V was trimmed by 5 bases and J by 3 bases, leaving 11 bases between them. Per the germline V gene, CDR1 is LNHDA and CDR2 is SQIVND (reference sequence). The CDR3 is made up of 14 amino acids. The CDR3 nucleotides read TGTGCCAGTAGTGTCGACACGGTCAATCAGCCCCAGCATTTT. It encodes CASSVDTVNQPQHF.

Only a few counts were recorded for this clonotype. The V call is TRBV12-3 or TRBV12-4, the J call TRBJ1-5, with D perhaps matching TRBD1 (5 bases). CDR3 length equals 17 residues. V gave up 4 bases and J gave up 0 bases, with 16 bases separating them. CDR3 in amino acids: CASSSQIQGGSNQPQHF. DNA of the CDR3: TGTGCCAGCAGTTCCCAGATCCAGGGAGGTAGCAATCAGCCCCAGCATTTT.

With regard to this clonotype: A read error is possible here, since a much larger clone lies one base away. The V gene is TRBV19, the J gene TRBJ1-1; 7 bases map to TRBD1. CDR1 and CDR2 from the germline V gene are LNHDA and SQIVND (reference sequence). The CDR3 consists of 14 residues. The V gene end was trimmed by 7 bases and the J gene end by 3 bases; junction bases not matched to a gene: 8. CDR3 loop: CASTPTGLDTEAFF. CDR3 DNA: TGTGCCAGTACCCCGACAGGGTTGGACACTGAAGCTTTCTTT.

In this sample, this clonotype turned up many times. Here the CDR3 DNA reads TGTGCCAGCAGTCAAAACCCCCCAGGGAATCATCAGCCCCAGCATTTT. This encodes CASSQNPPGNHQPQHF. V and J are TRBV7-2 and TRBJ1-5; a possible D gene is TRBD1 (5 bases). The CDR3 runs to 16 residues. V lost 6 bases to trimming and J lost 5 bases, with 20 bases between them. Germline CDR1 reads SGHTA; CDR2 reads FQGNSA. Drawing the rest from reference TRBV7-2 and TRBJ1-5, the complete variable domain is GAGVSQSPSNKVTEKGKDVELRCDPISGHTALYWYRQSLGQGLEFLIYFQGNSAPDKSGLPSDRFSAERTGGSVSTLTIQRTQQEDSAVYLCASSQNPPGNHQPQHFGDGTRLSIL.

This sequence joins TRBV25-1 and TRBJ2-3; 7 bases map to TRBD2. Germline V gene data show CDR1 as MGHDK and CDR2 as SYGVNS. This CDR3 is built from 10 residues. V was clipped by 3 bases and J by 13 bases; unmatched bases: 1. CDR3: CASSDGGEYF. The CDR3 DNA sequence: TGTGCCAGCAGTGATGGGGGGGAGTATTTT.

The gene calls are TRBV7-8 and TRBJ2-3, with D possibly TRBD2 on 6 matching bases. Germline CDR1 and CDR2: SGHVS and FQNEAQ. The CDR3 has 14 amino acids. The V gene lost 5 bases and the J gene lost 1 base, with 10 bases spanning the gap. CDR3 sequence (DNA): TGTGCCAGCAGCCAGTGGGGGGGCACAGATACGCAGTATTTT. Translated: CASSQWGGTDTQYF.

This clonotype was recorded many times. The rearrangement uses TRBV2 and TRBJ2-7, with D possibly matching TRBD2 (5 bases). V lost 6 bases, J lost 3 bases, and 6 bases lay in between. The CDR3 is 11 residues long. CDR1 is SNHLY, CDR2 FYNNEI, per germline. The CDR3 sequence: CASSGVYEQYF. The DNA of the CDR3 is TGTGCCAGCAGCGGGGTCTACGAGCAGTACTTC.

The gene calls are TRBV25-1 and TRBJ1-1, with 8 bases fitting TRBD1. Germline V gene lookup returns CDR1 MGHDK and CDR2 SYGVNS. Trimming removed 9 bases from V and 2 bases from J; junction bases left unmatched: 5. The CDR3 loop spans 13 amino acids. This chain's CDR3 is CASKTGANTEAFF. CDR3 nucleotides: TGTGCCAGTAAGACAGGGGCCAACACTGAAGCTTTCTTT. Full variable domain (rest looked up from reference TRBV25-1 and TRBJ1-1): EADIYQTPRYLVIGTGKKITLECSQTMGHDKMYWYQQDPGMELHLIHYSYGVNSTEKGDLSSESTVSRIRTEHFPLTLESARPSHTSQYLCASKTGANTEAFFGQGTRLTVV.

The chain employs TRBV6-6 and TRBJ2-2; D is ambiguous. V shed 6 bases and J shed 3 bases, with 8 bases lying between them. The V gene's germline CDR1 is MNHNY and CDR2 SVGAGI (reference sequence). The CDR3 length is 13 residues. The CDR3 loop reads CASSQQHTGELFF. The CDR3, as DNA: TGTGCCAGCAGCCAACAGCACACCGGGGAGCTGTTTTTT.

On this clonotype itself: Relative to the germline gene, one junction end is altered; a read error may explain this. V and J are TRBV10-3 and TRBJ2-7, with D possibly being TRBD1 (6 bases). The germline gives CDR1 ENHRY, CDR2 SYGVKD. The CDR3 loop spans 14 amino acids. The CDR3 nucleotides read TGTGCCAGCAGTTTTCCCAGGGGCCGGGATGAGCAGTACTTC. Its translation: CASSFPRGRDEQYF.

Concerning this clonotype: The conserved final phenylalanine or tryptophan is absent from the CDR3, which likely points to a read error. The chain employs TRBV13 and TRBJ1-6, with D possibly being TRBD1 (6 bases). CDR3 size: 14 residues. Trimming took 11 bases from V and 10 from J, leaving 21 bases between them. CDR1 PRHDT and CDR2 FYEKMQ come from the germline V gene (reference sequence). For the CDR3, the DNA is TGTGCCGCCACTGTTCGGGGTACAGGGTCACCCCTCCACCTT. This translates into CAATVRGTGSPLHL.

V and J are TRBV9 and TRBJ1-6, with a possible D match to TRBD1 (6 bases). CDR1 is SGDLS and CDR2 is YYNGEE in the germline V gene. Trimming removed 3 bases at V and 7 bases at J, with 14 bases between. This CDR3 region has 15 residues. CDR3 coding DNA: TGTGCCAGCAGCGAACGGCCAGGGGTGAATTCACCCCTCCACTTT. Its protein is CASSERPGVNSPLHF.

The chain has TRBV12-3 or TRBV12-4 and TRBJ1-6; 7 positions match TRBD1. CDR3 length equals 17 residues. V lost 1 base, J lost 9 bases, and 12 bases stayed unmatched. As DNA, the CDR3 is TGTGCCAGCAGTTTAGGTTCCAGGGGGGCCGATAGTTCACCCCTCCACTTT. It translates to CASSLGSRGADSSPLHF.

This clonotype was counted ten times or more. The V gene is TRBV7-9, the J gene TRBJ2-5; D is possibly TRBD2 (6 bases). The CDR3 is 14 amino acids. The V end was cut by 4 bases, the J end by 1 base, with 10 bases between. Germline loops: CDR1 SEHNR, CDR2 FQNEAQ (reference sequence). The CDR3 DNA is TGTGCCAGCAGCTCCTCAGCGGGCCAAGAGACCCAGTACTTC. Protein sequence: CASSSSAGQETQYF.

This rearrangement joins TRBV20-1 to TRBJ1-4; TRBD1 is a possible D gene (6 bases). The CDR3 has 14 amino acids. The V gene's germline CDR1 is DFQATT and CDR2 SNEGSKA (reference sequence). V was clipped by 2 bases and J by 7 bases, with 14 bases between them. The CDR3 DNA sequence: TGCAGTGCTAGACGTCAGGGGCTGGGTGAAAAACTGTTTTTT. It specifies CSARRQGLGEKLFF.

V usage is TRBV2 and J usage is TRBJ1-2; TRBD1 matches at 8 bases. Looked up from germline, CDR1 is SNHLY and CDR2 is FYNNEI. The CDR3 has 14 residues. V lost 6 bases to trimming and J lost 4 bases; unmatched junction nucleotides: 7. The CDR3, as DNA: TGTGCCAGCAGGATAGACAGGGGTCCCTATGGCTACACCTTC. Translated, it gives CASRIDRGPYGYTF.

The chain has TRBV12-3 or TRBV12-4 and TRBJ2-1, with TRBD1 matching over 8 bases. The V segment lost 6 bases and the J segment 13 bases; nucleotides outside the gene matches: 8. The CDR3 length is 12 residues. The DNA for the CDR3 is TGTGCCAGCAGGTTCGGGACAGGCGGACAGTTCTTC. Encoded protein: CASRFGTGGQFF.

This clonotype was detected ten times or more. V usage is TRBV29-1 and J usage is TRBJ1-3; D possibly corresponds to TRBD1 (5 bases). This CDR3 contains 16 residues. V was trimmed by 6 bases and J by 0 bases, leaving 18 bases between them. CDR1 and CDR2 from the germline V gene are SQVTM and ANQGSEA. The CDR3 reads CSVTLRGADSGNTIYF. DNA of the CDR3: TGCAGCGTCACCCTTAGAGGGGCCGACTCTGGAAACACCATATATTTT.